Listed below are T cell receptor beta chains from one sample, sequenced in a study of CD8 T cells in ankylosing spondylitis. TCRdb fed the 5' RACE reads into MiXCR, producing one record per CDR3 protein. The table lists approximately 250,000 distinct CDR3 sequences, about 11% of them singletons. Material: blood, either unsorted or a sorted T cell fraction (not recorded which). The receptors shown here come from a male donor with ankylosing spondylitis or in good health (not recorded which). The CDR3 runs from the conserved cysteine through the conserved F or W. A D gene is named only where the DNA matches it firmly. Size is stated for part of the rows, as once, few or many counts, or as a class when the clone is expanded.

-	TRBV12-3/TRBV12-4	many	TRBJ2-7	TGTGCCAGCAGTTCCGGGAAGGGAGCCCCCGAGCAGTACTTC	CASSSGKGAPEQYF
-	TRBV20-1	-	TRBJ1-2	TGCAGTGCTATTATTGGGGGGCGCGGAGATGGCTACACCTTC	CSAIIGGRGDGYTF
-	TRBV10-3	many	TRBJ2-1	TGTGCCATCAGGCGGGACGGCGAGCAGTTCTTC	CAIRRDGEQFF
TRBD1	TRBV29-1	many	TRBJ1-2	TGCAGCGTTGATCGTTTGGGACAGGGGAATGGCTACACCTTC	CSVDRLGQGNGYTF
TRBD2	TRBV5-1	many	TRBJ2-1	TGCGCCAGCAGCCCTCGCCGGGGGGAGGCGAACAATGAGCAGTTCTTC	CASSPRRGEANNEQFF
TRBD2	TRBV10-1	few	TRBJ2-1	TGCGCCAGCAGTGACCGCTCGGGACTAGCGGGGAATGAGCAGTTCTTC	CASSDRSGLAGNEQFF
-	TRBV25-1	-	TRBJ1-6	TGTGCCAGCAGCATACGACTGGGGAATTCACCCCTCCACTTT	CASSIRLGNSPLHF
TRBD2	TRBV5-1	many	TRBJ2-1	TGCGCCAGCAGCACTGGACTAGCGGGGGGAACCGACAATGAGCAGTTCTTC	CASSTGLAGGTDNEQFF
TRBD1	TRBV5-1	many	TRBJ2-6	TGCGCCAGCAGCCGGACAGGGGCTGGGGCCAACGTCCTGACTTTC	CASSRTGAGANVLTF
-	TRBV21-1	-	TRBJ1-1	TGTGCCAGCAGCAAAGGAGGGGACAGGGATACGAACACTGAAGCTTTCTTT	CASSKGGDRDTNTEAFF
-	TRBV30	-	TRBJ2-5	TGTGCCTGGACCTTTCTCGGACGGGGACAAGAGACCCAGTACTTC	CAWTFLGRGQETQYF
TRBD2	TRBV6-1	-	TRBJ2-2	TGTGCCAGCAGACTAGCGGGAGACACCGGGGAGCTGTTTTTT	CASRLAGDTGELFF
TRBD2	TRBV2	few	TRBJ2-3	TGTGCCAGCAGTTTTCCCCGACTAGCGCCGGACGCAGATACGCAGTATTTT	CASSFPRLAPDADTQYF
-	TRBV9	many	TRBJ2-7	TGTGCCAGCAGCGAACAGGGTGCCAGCTCCTACGAGCAGTACTTC	CASSEQGASSYEQYF
-	TRBV20-1	many	TRBJ1-1	TGCAGTGCTAGAGAGGGGGCGGGGGTGGCTTTCTTT	CSAREGAGVAFF
TRBD1	TRBV5-5	many	TRBJ2-7	TGTGCCAGCAGCTTGGAGGGGACAGCTTCCTACGAGCAGTACTTC	CASSLEGTASYEQYF
-	TRBV5-1	-	TRBJ2-2	TGCGCCAGCACCCTGTCCGGCGGTAACACCGGGGAGCTGTTTTTT	CASTLSGGNTGELFF
TRBD1	TRBV30	many	TRBJ1-1	TGTGCCTGGAGCCTCGGACAGGGGAACACTGAAGCTTTCTTT	CAWSLGQGNTEAFF
-	TRBV7-2	many	TRBJ2-7	TGTGCCAGCAGCCAGCAGGACGGACTCTCGTACGAGCAGTACTTC	CASSQQDGLSYEQYF
-	TRBV9	many	TRBJ2-1	TGTGCCAGCAGCGTAGAGTTCCTAGCGAAAACGAATGAGCAGTTCTTC	CASSVEFLAKTNEQFF
TRBD2	TRBV9	many	TRBJ2-5	TGTGCCAGCAGCGTAGGGGGACTAGGATTAGAGACCCAGTACTTC	CASSVGGLGLETQYF
-	TRBV21-1	many	TRBJ2-2	TGTGCCAGCAGCTCTTCTGGCCTGAACACCGGGGAGCTGTTTTTT	CASSSSGLNTGELFF
-	TRBV2	many	TRBJ1-2	TGTGCCAGCAGAGACGTATTACAGGGTGCCTATGGCTACACCTTC	CASRDVLQGAYGYTF
TRBD1	TRBV20-1	few	TRBJ1-2	TGCAGTGCTAGGTTCCCAGGGGGGACCTATGGCTACACCTTC	CSARFPGGTYGYTF
-	TRBV2	-	TRBJ1-5	TGTGCCAGCAGTGATCGGGGTGATCAGCCCCAGCATTTT	CASSDRGDQPQHF
TRBD2	TRBV5-1	many	TRBJ2-7	TGCGCCAGCAGCTTGGGACCAGCGGGAGGCACGACGTACGAGCAGTACTTC	CASSLGPAGGTTYEQYF